This entry lists 17 T cell receptor beta chains sequenced from one sample in a study of blood T cell repertoires in COVID-19. The table came from immunoSEQ multiplex PCR; TCRdb's copy has only in-frame clones and leaves some out. The sample contains 40,000 or so clones, just under 85% of which appear only once. The sequencing sample was made of peripheral blood. The source is a man aged 45-65 years with active COVID-19.

This clone was seen once. The rearrangement uses TRBV3-1 (or the pseudogene TRBV3-2) and TRBJ2-5; D remains ambiguous. This CDR3 contains 16 residues. Per germline, CDR1 LGHDT and CDR2 YNNKEL (reference sequence). Trimming shortened V by 5 bases and J by 5 bases, and 21 bases separated the two germline ends. The CDR3 nucleotides read TGTGCCAGCAGCACAAACAATCCCATTTTCTCTGAGACCCAGTACTTC. It is translated as CASSTNNPIFSETQYF.

This clone was detected only a few times. The CDR3 sequence: CATWTILSGNTIYF. The CDR3 DNA sequence: TGTGCCACGTGGACAATTCTCTCTGGAAACACCATATATTTT. The V call is TRBV6-5, the J call TRBJ1-3, with D tentatively TRBD1 (5 bases). The germline V and J ends were trimmed by 10 bases and 0 bases, with 13 bases remaining between them. The CDR3 contains 14 residues. Germline V CDR1 and CDR2: MNHEY, SVGAGI.

This sequence joins TRBV10-2 and TRBJ2-7, with D unclear. CDR3 size: 11 residues. V shed 4 bases and J shed 4 bases, with 5 bases lying between them. Germline assignment: CDR1 WSHSY and CDR2 SAAADI. The CDR3 DNA follows: TGCGCCAGCAGTGCCCTTTACGAGCAGTACTTC. Translated, it gives CASSALYEQYF.

The chain uses TRBV7-2 and TRBJ2-7; 8 nucleotides agree with TRBD1. The trim removed 5 bases at V and 3 bases at J, leaving 3 bases unmatched. Looked up from germline, CDR1 is SGHTA and CDR2 is FQGNSA. The CDR3 covers 13 residues. This CDR3 reads CASSQGTGYEQYF. CDR3 nucleotide sequence: TGTGCCAGCAGCCAAGGGACAGGCTACGAGCAGTACTTC.

The chain joins TRBV18 to TRBJ2-2; 7 nucleotides line up with TRBD2. The germline V gene has CDR1 KGHSH and CDR2 LQKENI. The V segment lost 1 base and the J segment 2 bases; nucleotides outside the gene matches: 4. The CDR3 has 16 residues. This chain's CDR3 is CASSPRLAGNTGELFF. The CDR3, as DNA: TGTGCCAGCTCACCACGACTAGCCGGAAACACCGGGGAGCTGTTTTTT.

This chain uses TRBV27 with TRBJ1-1; D is unresolved. CDR3 length equals 13 residues. V lost 5 bases and J lost 0, with 7 bases in between. The germline V gene has CDR1 MNHEY and CDR2 SMNVEV (reference sequence). The CDR3 region is CASSPTLNTEAFF. Written as DNA, the CDR3 is TGTGCCAGCAGTCCCACATTGAACACTGAAGCTTTCTTT.

The chain links TRBV10-3 to TRBJ1-2; D gene unclear. This CDR3 comprises 14 residues. Germline lookup yields CDR1 ENHRY and CDR2 SYGVKD. Trimming took off 4 bases at V and 0 bases at J, with 9 bases between the two ends. As DNA, the CDR3 is TGTGCCATCAGTGGGGTACAGACTAACTATGGCTACACCTTC. It translates to CAISGVQTNYGYTF.

This chain uses TRBV4-1 with TRBJ2-7, with D possibly TRBD1 on 6 matching bases. The CDR3 extends over 14 amino acids. The germline V gene encodes CDR1 MGHRA and CDR2 YSYEKL. V gave up 2 bases and J gave up 4 bases, with 12 bases separating them. The CDR3 region has the DNA TGCGCCAGCAGCCAAACGGCCAGGGGATACGAGCAGTACTTC. Residues: CASSQTARGYEQYF.

The CDR3 protein is CSARTGRNIQYF. In DNA, the CDR3 is TGCAGCGCACGGACAGGGAGGAACATTCAGTACTTC. This chain joins TRBV29-1 and TRBJ2-4; 8 bases are a match to TRBD1. V was pared by 7 bases and J by 7 bases, with 6 bases of the junction left unmatched. This CDR3 has 12 residues. Germline V gene lookup returns CDR1 SQVTM and CDR2 ANQGSEA.

V and J are TRBV13 and TRBJ2-1; 11 positions match TRBD2. The junction had 6 bases not matched to a gene; V was cut back by 0 bases and J by 8 bases. The CDR3 runs to 16 residues. The germline CDR1 and CDR2 sequences are PRHDT and FYEKMQ (reference sequence). Here the CDR3 DNA reads TGTGCCAGCAGCTTAGGCTTTAGCGGGGGGGTTCATGAGCAGTTCTTC. Encoded protein: CASSLGFSGGVHEQFF.

The chain joins TRBV7-2 to TRBJ2-7, with D possibly matching TRBD2 (7 bases). Trimming took off 0 bases at V and 0 bases at J, with 21 bases between the two ends. Germline V lookup: CDR1 SGHTA, CDR2 FQGNSA. The CDR3 sequence is 19 residues long. The CDR3 here is CASSLAESTAGASSYEQYF. The CDR3 DNA reads as TGTGCCAGCAGCTTAGCGGAGTCGACCGCGGGGGCGAGCTCCTACGAGCAGTACTTC.

The chain recombines TRBV21-1 with TRBJ1-2. TRBV21-1 is reported as a pseudogene. The CDR3 totals 15 residues. The CDR3 DNA reads TGTGCCAGCAGCAAAAAAGGGGGGGGAGACTATGGCTACACCTTC. Translating gives CASSKKGGGDYGYTF.

The V gene is TRBV9, the J gene TRBJ2-3, with D tentatively TRBD1 (6 bases). Germline V gene sequence: CDR1 SGDLS, CDR2 YYNGEE. V lost 3 bases and J lost 6, with 17 bases in between. The CDR3 length is 15 residues. The CDR3 loop reads CASSARNRAADTQYF. CDR3 DNA sequence: TGTGCCAGCAGCGCAAGAAACAGGGCCGCGGATACGCAGTATTTT.

This chain joins TRBV9 and TRBJ1-2, with a tentative D call TRBD1 (5 bases). The CDR3 has 13 amino acids. Germline lookup yields CDR1 SGDLS and CDR2 YYNGEE. V lost 2 bases and J 5 bases, leaving 10 bases between the germline ends. The CDR3 loop reads CASSVDRQYGYTF. The CDR3 nucleotides are TGTGCCAGCAGCGTCGACAGACAATATGGCTACACCTTC.

In its sample, this clone was seen once. This chain connects TRBV4-2 to TRBJ2-4; 8 positions match TRBD2. Germline V gene lookup returns CDR1 LGHNA and CDR2 YNFKEQ. V shed 7 bases, J shed 8 bases, and the junction held 19 bases outside the gene matches. The CDR3 has 17 residues. CDR3 DNA: TGTGCCAGCACCCCTAACGGGGGGGCCGTATCAGGGGACATTCAGTACTTC. This gives the protein CASTPNGGAVSGDIQYF.

The chain has TRBV10-3 and TRBJ1-2; maybe TRBD1 (5 bases). CDR1 and CDR2 (germline): ENHRY, SYGVKD. Trimming took off 3 bases at V and 8 bases at J, with 13 bases between the two ends. The CDR3 contains 13 residues. This CDR3 is CAISEIGVDGYTF. CDR3 bases: TGTGCCATCAGTGAAATAGGGGTAGACGGCTACACCTTC.

The chain is built from TRBV6-5 and TRBJ1-1; D unclear. CDR1 and CDR2 from the germline V gene are MNHEY and SVGAGI. CDR3 length: 14 amino acids. Trimming removed 3 bases at V and 10 bases at J, with 18 bases between. The DNA for the CDR3 is TGTGCCAGCAGTTATAGCAATAGTCGCTCGGGAGCTTTCTTT. Translated, it gives CASSYSNSRSGAFF.